The 2 T cell receptor beta chains below all came from one sample that was sequenced in a study of blood T cells in healthy people across ages. For the second PCR, which ran for 7 to 11 cycles, a sample-barcoded 5' primer and a J-beta primer mix were used. TCRdb reprocessed the 5' RACE reads via MiXCR and lists one record per CDR3 protein. The sample records roughly 730,000 distinct CDR3 sequences, 56% being singletons. Sequencing used blood. The receptor source for this set is a man between 40 and 49 years old in good health.

The chain uses TRBV7-9 and TRBJ2-6; D remains unclear. Trimming took 2 bases from V and 1 from J, leaving 18 bases between them. The germline V gene encodes CDR1 SEHNR and CDR2 FQNEAQ (reference sequence). The length of the CDR3 is 19 residues. The CDR3 DNA follows: TGTGCCAGCAGCTTATCAACAGATATGACACAATCTGGGGCCAACGTCCTGACTTTC. Residues: CASSLSTDMTQSGANVLTF.

In its sample, this clonotype was seen a few times. This chain joins TRBV4-3 and TRBJ2-7, with 10 bases aligning to TRBD2. Trimming at V came to 4 bases and at J to 3 bases, leaving 3 bases not matched to a gene. The CDR3 is made up of 14 amino acids. Germline CDR1 LGHNA, CDR2 YSLEER. The DNA of the CDR3 is TGCGCCAGCAGCCGCGCTAGCGGGAGCTACGAGCAGTACTTC. Amino acid sequence: CASSRASGSYEQYF.